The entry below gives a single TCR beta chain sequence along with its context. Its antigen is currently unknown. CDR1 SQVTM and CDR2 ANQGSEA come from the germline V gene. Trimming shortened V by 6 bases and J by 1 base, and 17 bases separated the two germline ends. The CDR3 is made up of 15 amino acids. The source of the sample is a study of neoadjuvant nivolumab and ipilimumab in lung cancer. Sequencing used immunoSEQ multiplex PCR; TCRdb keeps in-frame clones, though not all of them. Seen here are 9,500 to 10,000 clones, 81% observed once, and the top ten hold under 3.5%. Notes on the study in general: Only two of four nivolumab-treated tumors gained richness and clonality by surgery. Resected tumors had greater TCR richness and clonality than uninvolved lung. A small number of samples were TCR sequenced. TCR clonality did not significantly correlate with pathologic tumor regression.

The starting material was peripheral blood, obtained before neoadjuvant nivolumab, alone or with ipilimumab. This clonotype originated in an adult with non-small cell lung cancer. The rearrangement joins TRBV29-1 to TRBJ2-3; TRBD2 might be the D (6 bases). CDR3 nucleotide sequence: TGCAGCGTCTTAGTTGGGCCGGGAGGCACAGATACGCAGTATTTT. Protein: CSVLVGPGGTDTQYF.